This T cell receptor beta chain was obtained from a study of CD8 T cells in ankylosing spondylitis. With 3 bases removed from V and 4 bases from J, the gap between germline ends came to 17 bases. The CDR3 runs to 16 residues. CDR1 MRHNA and CDR2 SNTAGT come from the germline V gene. Study-wide findings and caveats: Disease-linked clones were found to be CD8+ and relatively rare in peripheral blood. Some motif variants were previously reported in reactive arthritis synovial fluid and blood. Made up of eight highly homologous variants, a TCR beta motif appeared characteristic of ankylosing spondylitis blood. According to the report, clones linked to the disease were significantly enriched in matched synovial fluid samples taken from ankylosing spondylitis patients.

Quantitative 5'-RACE with molecular barcodes generated TCR beta libraries. Each CDR3 protein is one row after TCRdb ran MiXCR on the 5' RACE reads. The sample shows hundreds of thousands of distinct CDR3 sequences, roughly 12% of them seen only once. Concerning this clonotype: What it recognizes is unknown.

This TCR derives from a male donor with ankylosing spondylitis. Sequenced material: blood, either unsorted or a sorted T cell fraction (not recorded which). The chain joins TRBV6-4 to TRBJ2-3; D might be TRBD2 (7 bases). The CDR3 loop reads CASSDSGGGGADTQYF. In nucleotides, the CDR3 is TGTGCCAGCAGTGATAGCGGCGGGGGCGGGGCAGATACGCAGTATTTT.